Following are 7 T cell receptor beta chains from one sample sequenced in a study of blood T cells in healthy people across ages. Primers used in a second PCR of roughly 6 to 11 cycles were a sample-barcoded 5' primer and a J-beta primer mix. TCRdb ran MiXCR on the 5' RACE reads and lists one entry per CDR3 protein. The sample shows almost 300,000 distinct CDR3 sequences, 25% to 30% of them seen only once. Sequencing used blood. These receptors were taken from a woman in her seventies in good health.

The chain couples TRBV7-6 to TRBJ1-1; maybe TRBD1 (5 bases). CDR3 length: 13 amino acids. Per the germline V gene, CDR1 is SGHVS and CDR2 is FNYEAQ. Trimming pared 2 bases from V and 8 bases from J, leaving 12 bases between. CDR3 region: CASSLKLGTEAFF. The CDR3 coding sequence is TGTGCCAGCAGCTTAAAATTGGGGACCGAAGCTTTCTTT.

On this clonotype itself: The junction departs from germline at one end; a sequencing error may be responsible. The CDR3, as DNA: TGCGTCAGCAGCTTGGAGTCGGCAGTAAGGAACACTGAAGCTTTCTTT. Protein sequence: CVSSLESAVRNTEAFF. The chain combines TRBV5-1 with TRBJ1-1; D not certain. The length of the CDR3 is 16 residues. Germline V CDR1 and CDR2: SGHRS, YFSETQ.

This clonotype was observed a handful of times. This sequence joins TRBV27 and TRBJ1-2; unclear D gene. Deletions cut 4 bases from V and 4 bases from J, with 16 bases between. Germline loops: CDR1 MNHEY, CDR2 SMNVEV (reference sequence). The CDR3 consists of 15 residues. CDR3 nucleotides: TGTGCCAGCAGTTCACAATCAGAACCCCTCTATGGCTACACCTTC. Translation: CASSSQSEPLYGYTF.

V and J are TRBV4-1 and TRBJ2-5; 12 nucleotides align to TRBD2. The tail of the sequence fits TRBJ2-7 better, so the J call may be wrong. The CDR3 has 14 amino acids. Looked up from germline, CDR1 is MGHRA and CDR2 is YSYEKL. CDR3 DNA sequence: TGCGCCAGCAGCCAAGGACTAGCGGGAGACGAGCAGTACTTC. As protein: CASSQGLAGDEQYF.

This sequence joins TRBV7-6 and TRBJ2-1, with 10 nucleotides matching TRBD2. Near its end, the DNA agrees better with TRBJ2-7, so the J call may be wrong. The CDR3 consists of 15 residues. CDR1 is SGHVS, CDR2 FNYEAQ, per germline. The CDR3 bases are TGTGCCAGCAGTCCCACGGGACTAGCGAATTACGAGCAGTACTTC. Translation gives CASSPTGLANYEQYF.

The V gene is TRBV3-1, the J gene TRBJ1-2, with TRBD1 matching 9 bases. Trimming at V came to 4 bases and at J to 0 bases, leaving 3 bases not matched to a gene. This CDR3 is 15 amino acids long. The germline V gene has CDR1 LGHDT and CDR2 YNNKEL (reference sequence). In DNA, the CDR3 is TGTGCCAGCAGCCGGGACAGGGAGTCTAACTATGGCTACACCTTC. This translates into CASSRDRESNYGYTF.

The chain carries TRBV9 and TRBJ2-1; 7 bases align to TRBD1. The V segment lost 4 bases and the J segment 6 bases; nucleotides outside the gene matches: 13. The CDR3 sequence is 16 residues long. From germline, CDR1 is SGDLS and CDR2 YYNGEE. The CDR3 region has the DNA TGTGCCAGCAGCTTCTCGGACAGGAGATTAGGCAATGAGCAGTTCTTC. As protein: CASSFSDRRLGNEQFF. The full variable domain, with the rest looked up from reference TRBV9 and TRBJ2-1, is DSGVTQTPKHLITATGQRVTLRCSPRSGDLSVYWYQQSLDQGLQFLIQYYNGEERAKGNILERFSAQQFPDLHSELNLSSLELGDSALYFCASSFSDRRLGNEQFFGPGTRLTVL.